This T cell receptor (beta chain) is from a study of control samples from healthy donors and cancer patients. This table comes from immunoSEQ multiplex PCR, and its TCRdb copy is limited to in-frame clones, with some not included. The sample holds approximately 40,000 clones; about 90% are singletons and the top ten take approximately 3.9%. Trimming took 0 bases from V and 5 from J, leaving 5 bases between them. Germline V gives CDR1 SGHAT, CDR2 FQNNGV. CDR3 size: 13 residues. The V call is TRBV11-2, the J call TRBJ1-5, with D unresolved. The clonotype originates from a woman aged 45-65 years in good health. The specimen was blood. CDR3 in amino acids: CASSLDRDQPQHF. The CDR3 bases are TGTGCCAGCAGCTTAGATCGGGATCAGCCCCAGCATTTT.